These 15 T cell receptor beta chains were all obtained from the same sample, sequenced in a study of blood T cell repertoires in COVID-19. TCRdb's table, derived via immunoSEQ multiplex PCR, lists solely in-frame clones and lacks some. The sample has over 150,000 clones; 78% are singletons. The sample consisted of PBMCs or T cells enriched from blood (not recorded which). These receptors were obtained from a woman aged 50 to 60 who had recovered from COVID-19.

V is TRBV25-1 and J is TRBJ1-2; 12 bases match TRBD1. Germline assignment: CDR1 MGHDK and CDR2 SYGVNS. The CDR3 totals 18 residues. The V gene end was trimmed by 10 bases and the J gene end by 3 bases; junction bases not matched to a gene: 18. CDR3 sequence: CANICYSGQGAGDYGYTF. The DNA for the CDR3 is TGTGCCAACATCTGTTATTCGGGACAGGGGGCTGGTGACTATGGCTACACCTTC.

V is TRBV7-2 and J is TRBJ1-2; 10 bases match TRBD1. The CDR3 is made up of 15 amino acids. CDR1 is SGHTA and CDR2 is FQGNSA in the germline V gene. With V trimmed by 1 base and J by 8 bases, 7 bases remained unmatched. CDR3 in amino acids: CASSLGQGAQKGYTF. CDR3 DNA sequence: TGTGCCAGCAGCTTAGGACAGGGGGCGCAAAAGGGCTACACCTTC.

This chain links TRBV9 with TRBJ1-4; D remains unclear. V gave up 0 bases and J gave up 0 bases, with 6 bases separating them. Germline CDR1 and CDR2: SGDLS and YYNGEE. This CDR3 region has 15 residues. The CDR3 region has the DNA TGTGCCAGCAGCGTAGCCCCAGCAACTAATGAAAAACTGTTTTTT. Translation: CASSVAPATNEKLFF.

The V gene is TRBV19, the J gene TRBJ1-5; D may be TRBD1 (6 bases). The CDR3 runs 11 residues. V lost 11 bases, J lost 3 bases, and 8 bases lay in between. Germline CDR1 LNHDA, CDR2 SQIVND (reference sequence). The CDR3 spells CASGDNQPQHF. In nucleotides, the CDR3 is TGTGCCTCAGGGGACAATCAGCCCCAGCATTTT.

V gene TRBV10-1 combines with J gene TRBJ2-1, with TRBD1 identical over 7 bases. With 4 bases clipped from V and 6 bases from J, the junction kept 6 bases outside the gene matches. In germline, CDR1 is WNHNN, CDR2 SYGVQD (reference sequence). CDR3 length equals 14 residues. DNA of the CDR3: TGCGCCAGCAGTGGAGGGGGCCCTTCCAATGAGCAGTTCTTC. Translated: CASSGGGPSNEQFF.

The rearrangement joins TRBV28 to TRBJ1-5, with D possibly TRBD1 on 6 matching bases. Looked up from germline, CDR1 is MDHEN and CDR2 is SYDVKM. V lost 2 bases, J lost 9 bases, and 11 bases lay in between. This CDR3 region has 13 residues. The CDR3 region is CASSLKGVGPQHF. In DNA, the CDR3 is TGTGCCAGCAGTTTAAAGGGGGTCGGGCCCCAGCATTTT.

The chain employs TRBV9 and TRBJ1-2, with unresolved D. The V gene lost 0 bases and the J gene lost 0 bases, with 9 bases spanning the gap. The CDR3 consists of 15 residues. Germline loops: CDR1 SGDLS, CDR2 YYNGEE. The CDR3 sequence: CASSVGSATNYGYTF. Here the CDR3 DNA reads TGTGCCAGCAGCGTAGGAAGCGCGACTAACTATGGCTACACCTTC.

The chain combines TRBV7-8 with TRBJ1-1; 7 positions agree with TRBD1. CDR3 length: 15 amino acids. Trimming at V came to 0 bases and at J to 0 bases, leaving 1 base not matched to a gene. CDR1 is SGHVS and CDR2 is FQNEAQ in the germline V gene. The CDR3 bases are TGTGCCAGCAGCTTAGCGGACAGGCTGAACACTGAAGCTTTCTTT. This translates into CASSLADRLNTEAFF.

The V call is TRBV7-9, the J call TRBJ1-3, with TRBD1 as a possible D gene (6 bases). The V and J ends lost 3 bases and 1 base respectively, with 7 bases between them. This CDR3 is built from 14 residues. CDR1 is SEHNR and CDR2 is FQNEAQ in the germline V gene (reference sequence). The CDR3 spells CASSFTGSGNTIYF. The CDR3 DNA follows: TGTGCCAGCAGCTTCACAGGGTCTGGAAACACCATATATTTT.

In DNA, the CDR3 is TGCGCCAGCAGACTAGCGGGAGTGGCGGGAGAGACCCAGTACTTC. This gives the protein CASRLAGVAGETQYF. The rearrangement uses TRBV5-1 and TRBJ2-5; TRBD2 aligns across 11 bases. Trimming cost V 5 bases and J 4 bases; bases outside gene matches: 7. Germline CDR1 is SGHRS and CDR2 is YFSETQ. The CDR3 consists of 15 residues.

The chain employs TRBV3-1 (or the pseudogene TRBV3-2) and TRBJ2-3; 13 nucleotides align to TRBD2. The ends lost 4 bases at V and 3 bases at J; junction bases unmatched: 7. The CDR3 is 17 amino acids. CDR1 and CDR2 from the germline V gene are LGHDT and YNNKEL (reference sequence). The CDR3 region has the DNA TGTGCCAGCAGCCGGAGGACTAGCGGGAGAGAGACAGATACGCAGTATTTT. Its translation: CASSRRTSGRETDTQYF.

CDR3 sequence reads: CSAPPGETQYF. CDR3 nucleotide sequence: TGCAGTGCTCCTCCCGGAGAGACCCAGTACTTC. This rearrangement joins TRBV20-1 to TRBJ2-5, with unresolved D. V was shortened by 5 bases and J by 4 bases, with 8 bases between the two germline ends. Germline V gives CDR1 DFQATT, CDR2 SNEGSKA (reference sequence). The CDR3 has 11 amino acids.

The count of this clone is one. The rearrangement uses TRBV7-2 and TRBJ2-3; no clear D gene. Germline CDR1 and CDR2: SGHTA and FQGNSA. Trimming removed 4 bases at V and 3 bases at J, with 11 bases between. The CDR3 sequence is 14 residues long. The CDR3 bases are TGTGCCAGCAGCTCACCTTCTATTACAGATACGCAGTATTTT. Residues: CASSSPSITDTQYF. The whole variable domain, filled in from reference TRBV7-2 and TRBJ2-3, reads GAGVSQSPSNKVTEKGKDVELRCDPISGHTALYWYRQSLGQGLEFLIYFQGNSAPDKSGLPSDRFSAERTGGSVSTLTIQRTQQEDSAVYLCASSSPSITDTQYFGPGTRLTVL.

This sequence joins TRBV24-1 and TRBJ2-1; 11 nucleotides match TRBD2. Trimming took 6 bases from V and 5 from J; bases not matched to a gene: 14. Germline assignment: CDR1 KGHDR and CDR2 SFDVKD. This CDR3 contains 18 residues. The DNA of the CDR3 is TGTGCCACCAGTTCATGGGGATCTAGCGGGAGGTATAACAATGAGCAGTTCTTC. Protein product: CATSSWGSSGRYNNEQFF.

This clone has just a few counts. The V and J genes are TRBV10-2 and TRBJ2-1; tentative D call: TRBD2 (5 bases). The CDR3 extends over 13 amino acids. CDR1 WSHSY and CDR2 SAAADI come from the germline V gene. V was cut by 8 bases and J by 6 bases, with 14 bases left in between. The CDR3: CASEGGGSNEQFF. For the CDR3, the DNA is TGCGCCAGCGAGGGTGGCGGTAGCAATGAGCAGTTCTTC.